This T cell receptor (beta chain) emerged from a study of T cells expressing NK-cell markers. Study overall: From sorted CD3+CD56+NKG2C+, CD3+CD56+NKG2C- and CD3+CD56-NKG2C+ T cells came the TCR beta repertoires.

Broader study findings: A few donors likewise had their CD3+CD56-NKG2C+ fraction led by these clonotypes.

CDR3 length equals 18 residues. Germline values: CDR1 MNHEY, CDR2 SMNVEV (reference sequence). The authors made TCR beta cDNA libraries by 5'RACE template switching. This switching added a universal primer site and UMIs. TCRdb derives one entry per CDR3 protein from the 5' RACE reads, leaving out DNA. This sample's table has 140,000 or so distinct CDR3 sequences. As for this clonotype: Its antigen is not identified.

The chain has TRBV27 and TRBJ2-3; TCRdb picks TRBD2, but there is no DNA to check that call. Input material: blood T cells: a sorted CD56 or NKG2C T cell subset, CD4+ or CD8+ T cells, or bulk PBMC T cells (not recorded which). The source is a man between 18 and 29 years old in good health. CDR3: CASSPGLAGEGRTDTQYF.